This T cell receptor (beta chain) appears in the sequencing data of a study of cytomegalovirus exposure and HLA in healthy donors. Study-level points and caveats: Presence/absence analyses assumed roughly uniform sequencing depth across donors. A prior analysis recorded that most TCR beta V segments were productive about 90% or about 30% of the time.

PCR used 60 Vbeta primers and 13 Jbeta primers. The protocol was immunoSEQ multiplex PCR, while the TCRdb copy is restricted to in-frame clones and leaves out a portion. The sample has roughly 100,000 clones, over 65% seen once. Per germline, CDR1 MGHRA and CDR2 YSYEKL. This CDR3 contains 16 residues. The germline V and J ends were trimmed by 0 bases and 1 base, with 7 bases remaining between them. This clone was counted between two and nine times. Its antigen is unidentified. This chain connects TRBV4-1 to TRBJ2-6; tentative D call: TRBD1 (6 bases). The sequence derives from a woman between 18 and 30 years old in good health and CMV-seropositive. Sequenced input: PBMCs. CDR3 region: CASSQETGSGANVLTF. CDR3 in DNA: TGCGCCAGCAGCCAAGAGACAGGTTCTGGGGCCAACGTCCTGACTTTC.